These T cell receptor beta chains were read from a single sample in a study of T cell responses to AZD1222 COVID-19 vaccine. TCRdb keeps only in-frame clones here, not all; method: immunoSEQ multiplex PCR. Here the sample spans 140,000 to 150,000 clones, roughly 93% being singletons. Specimen: peripheral blood, collected on day 0 of AZD1222 vaccination. All receptors derive from an adult in good health. Each CDR3 is given with its conserved first and last residue. The order of the fields is clone size, D gene, V gene, CDR3 length, J gene, CDR3 protein, CDR3 DNA. A D gene is named only where the DNA matches it firmly. Clone size is stated in some rows and not others, as once, few, many or a class when expanded.

>NA|NA|TRBV19|14|TRBJ1-1
CASSMLWGGTEAFF
TGTGCCAGTAGTATGCTTTGGGGGGGAACTGAAGCTTTCTTT
>once|NA|TRBV4-1|14|TRBJ1-1
CASSPLTGNTEAFF
TGCGCCAGCAGCCCCTTGACAGGGAACACTGAAGCTTTCTTT
>NA|NA|TRBV7-9|16|TRBJ1-4
CASSLNAPGDREKLFF
TGTGCCAGCAGCTTAAACGCGCCAGGCGATCGGGAAAAACTGTTTTTT
>NA|NA|TRBV28|14|TRBJ1-1
CASSTGTVNTEAFF
TGTGCCAGCAGTACCGGGACGGTGAACACTGAAGCTTTCTTT
>NA|TRBD2|TRBV10-3|13|TRBJ2-7
CAIRTSGSYEQYF
TGTGCCATCCGGACTAGCGGTTCCTACGAGCAGTACTTC
>NA|NA|TRBV7-9|15|TRBJ2-7
CASSLVVDFTYEQYF
TGTGCCAGCAGCTTAGTTGTGGACTTCACCTACGAGCAGTACTTC
>NA|NA|TRBV27|14|TRBJ2-3
CASSLIGSTDTQYF
TGTGCCAGCAGTTTAATAGGAAGCACAGATACGCAGTATTTT
>NA|NA|TRBV7-3|12|TRBJ2-2
CASSFNTGELFF
TGTGCCAGCAGCTTTAACACCGGGGAGCTGTTTTTT
>NA|TRBD1|TRBV19|13|TRBJ2-2
CASGQVVVGELFF
TGTGCCAGTGGACAGGTCGTTGTCGGGGAGCTGTTTTTT
>NA|NA|TRBV11-3|15|TRBJ2-1
CASSLDFGSRNEQFF
TGTGCCAGCAGCTTAGATTTCGGGAGTAGAAATGAGCAGTTCTTC
>few|NA|TRBV3-1/TRBV3-2|12|TRBJ2-3
CANHDSTDTQYF
TGTGCCAACCACGACAGCACAGATACGCAGTATTTT
>NA|TRBD2|TRBV20-1|16|TRBJ2-6
CSASSSSGSGANVLTF
TGCAGTGCTAGTTCGTCTAGCGGCTCTGGGGCCAACGTCCTGACTTTC
>NA|NA|TRBV4-1|15|TRBJ1-5
CASSQDVRARQPQHF
TGCGCCAGCAGCCAAGATGTCAGGGCACGACAGCCCCAGCATTTT
>NA|NA|TRBV27|13|TRBJ1-2
CASRKTVYYGYTF
TGTGCCAGCAGGAAAACAGTTTACTATGGCTACACCTTC
>NA|NA|TRBV19|14|TRBJ1-5
CASSRNQDNQPQHF
TGTGCCAGTAGCCGTAACCAGGATAATCAGCCCCAGCATTTT
>once|TRBD1|TRBV6-5|15|TRBJ1-2
CASSYSGTGYEGYTF
TGTGCCAGCAGTTACTCCGGGACAGGGTATGAGGGCTACACCTTC
>NA|NA|TRBV10-1|13|TRBJ1-6
CARDRRYNSPLHF
TGCGCCAGGGACAGAAGATATAATTCACCCCTCCACTTT
>NA|TRBD2|TRBV2|17|TRBJ2-1
CASKLSGGGGPYNEQFF
TGTGCCAGCAAATTGTCGGGCGGGGGAGGGCCTTACAATGAGCAGTTCTTC
>NA|TRBD1|TRBV9|15|TRBJ2-7
CASAPGQGSSYEQYF
TGTGCCAGCGCCCCCGGACAGGGGAGCTCCTACGAGCAGTACTTC
>NA|TRBD2|TRBV7-3|16|TRBJ2-7
CASSLRPPGLVSEQYF
TGTGCCAGCAGCTTACGACCCCCGGGACTAGTCAGCGAGCAGTACTTC
>NA|NA|TRBV28|13|TRBJ1-3
CASSSGAVNTIYF
TGTGCCAGCAGTTCAGGGGCGGTAAACACCATATATTTT
>NA|NA|TRBV7-9|16|TRBJ2-4
CASSPQFPLAKNIQYF
TGTGCCAGCAGCCCCCAGTTCCCCCTAGCCAAAAACATTCAGTACTTC
>NA|NA|TRBV28|12|TRBJ1-2
CASRRENYGYTF
TGTGCCAGCAGAAGAGAAAACTATGGCTACACCTTC
>NA|NA|TRBV11-2|14|TRBJ1-1
CASSPEGSGTEAFF
TGTGCCAGCAGCCCCGAGGGCTCGGGCACTGAAGCTTTCTTT
>NA|NA|TRBV4-1|12|TRBJ2-1
CASSQDAGKQFF
TGCGCCAGCAGCCAAGACGCGGGGAAGCAGTTCTTC
>NA|NA|TRBV30|12|TRBJ1-1
CAWSRVNTEAFF
TGTGCCTGGAGTCGAGTAAACACTGAAGCTTTCTTT
>NA|TRBD2|TRBV11-1|16|TRBJ2-3
CASRRRWREEADTQYF
TGTGCCAGCAGGCGGAGGTGGCGGGAGGAGGCAGATACGCAGTATTTT
>NA|NA|TRBV14|13|TRBJ2-3
CASSLYETDTQYF
TGTGCCAGCAGCCTCTATGAAACAGATACGCAGTATTTT
>NA|NA|TRBV12-3/TRBV12-4|12|TRBJ2-7
CASSRLAYEQYF
TGTGCCAGCAGCAGACTAGCCTACGAGCAGTACTTC
>NA|NA|TRBV20-1|14|TRBJ2-3
CSASDGRSTDTQYF
TGCAGTGCTAGTGACGGCAGAAGCACAGATACGCAGTATTTT
>NA|NA|TRBV19|14|TRBJ1-5
CASSINPRNQPQHF
TGTGCCAGTAGTATTAACCCCAGAAATCAGCCCCAGCATTTT
>NA|NA|TRBV7-9|11|TRBJ1-2
CASSSWGGYTF
TGTGCCAGCAGCTCGTGGGGGGGCTACACCTTC